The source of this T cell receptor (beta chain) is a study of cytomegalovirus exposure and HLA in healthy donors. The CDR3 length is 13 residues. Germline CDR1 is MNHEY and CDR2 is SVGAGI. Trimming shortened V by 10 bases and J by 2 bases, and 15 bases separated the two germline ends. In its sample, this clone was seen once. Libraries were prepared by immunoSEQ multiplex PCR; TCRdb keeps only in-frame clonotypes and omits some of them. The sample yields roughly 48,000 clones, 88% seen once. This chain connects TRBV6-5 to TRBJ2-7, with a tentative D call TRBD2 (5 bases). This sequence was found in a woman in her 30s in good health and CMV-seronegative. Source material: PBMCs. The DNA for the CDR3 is TGTGCCACCACCGGGGTGAACGCCTACGAGCAGTACTTC. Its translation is CATTGVNAYEQYF.